This T cell receptor beta chain stems from a study of cytomegalovirus exposure and HLA in healthy donors (dated by TCRdb to about 2017). Concerning the study at large: An earlier analysis of roughly 570 of the donors reported over 250 Gb of sequence data and 117 million unique TCR beta sequences obtained from some 200 million T cells. The study was designed to test whether signatures of past pathogen exposure could be identified by cataloging public T cell receptors. High-throughput TCR immunosequencing, statistical association of individual TCRs with disease status, and machine learning were combined to predict cytomegalovirus infection status. To study patterns of TCR occurrence, a later analysis re-analyzed previously published TCR beta repertoires from more than 550 donors and added high-resolution HLA genotyping. A separate validation cohort of approximately 130 different subjects was used in addition to the roughly 620-subject first cohort. The study profiled the T cell repertoires of under 850 subjects by immunosequencing and related them to cytomegalovirus serostatus. Every repertoire in the discovery cohort had been generated on one and the same sequencing platform. In the later analysis, no new phenotypic data were used to find candidate immune exposures; instead, reliance was placed on TCR beta sequences and their occurrence across donors. Across 398 genotyped donors of the cohort, an average of roughly 230,000 unique TCR beta nucleotide sequences per donor were sequenced, and 15% to 20% of those sequences were non-productive. Around 300 gigabases of sequencing data and around 87 million unique TCR sequences were included in an early release covering 500 to 750 HLA-typed donors. The number of typed donors differed by locus: about 620-640 for A, B, C, DRB1 and DQB1; roughly 510 for DQA1; around 610 for DPA1; and around 450 for DPB1. An earlier analysis of 450 to 750 of the donors used high-throughput TCR beta sequencing to judge whether each TCR beta V gene segment behaved as functional or pseudogenic. Among the roughly 400 genotyped donors, around 81% belonged to the genetic ancestry cluster associated with self-reported Caucasian donors. In a later genetic analysis, genome-wide SNP genotypes for about 55% of the roughly 700 donors were used, and that subset was treated as a discovery cohort. Alongside the repertoire data, information on donor age, sex, ethnicity and CMV serostatus was compiled. Because of strong linkage in the cohort, roughly five DR-DQ haplotypes were treated as single units for association and clustering. Both class I and class II loci were covered by HLA typing, at four-digit resolution.

The cohort was made up of approximately 700 healthy bone marrow donors. All cohort members were sampled while nominally healthy, although unrecorded immune exposures were likely present. The donor was CMV seropositive and belonged to the group of 250 to 300 seropositive cohort members. Each donor provided a peripheral blood sample, and peripheral blood mononuclear cells were used for TCR beta sequencing. The Qiagen DNeasy Blood Extraction Kit was used to extract genomic DNA from the blood cell samples. On this clone: Its antigen is currently not known. Nothing much larger sits one base from this clone, and base qualities are not available.

Study-wide conclusions, independent of this receptor: The study gave a list of under 200 TCR beta chains associated with cytomegalovirus. The 87-base-pair reads could not distinguish some IMGT-functional V segments, including TRBV6-2 and TRBV6-3, so those segments were excluded. Most TCR sequences were observed very rarely across donors, whereas some public TCRs were present in many individuals. Compared with the roughly 600-donor mean, donors in an Asian-associated ancestry cluster had fewer N-insertions in productive TCRs, according to a later genetic analysis. In an earlier analysis of roughly 500 of the donors, most TCR beta V segments appeared in productive rearrangements about 90% or about 30% of the time, broadly matching IMGT annotations. In a later analysis, HLA-associated TCR beta chains showed more clonal expansion and lower generation probabilities than non-associated chains that were equally common. In a later genetic analysis, a missense DCLRE1C variant was associated with V-gene and J-gene trimming of TCR beta chains, and the association was replicated in an independent cohort. Because counts were too low, fewer than 20 rarely observed V segments, including chromosome 9 orphons, were excluded from the earlier analysis of 587 of the donors. A few of the identified cytomegalovirus-associated TCR beta chains were confirmed in vitro to be specific for cytomegalovirus antigens. Roughly uniform sequencing depth across donors was assumed in presence/absence analyses, although this assumption may not hold. In a later analysis, TCR association rates were found to vary across HLA loci, with the most associated TCRs seen for DRB1 alleles and the fewest for HLA-C alleles. According to a later analysis, most CMV-associated TCR beta chains appeared to be HLA-restricted, and the HLA associations seemed to be driven largely by CMV exposure. According to the authors, the approach could potentially be generalized to other disease states and immunological phenotypes. When HLA alleles, especially DR and DQ, strongly co-occurred, attributing TCR associations to individual alleles was difficult. Several of the top co-occurrence clusters appeared to be linked to parvovirus B19, influenza, CMV and Epstein-Barr virus, according to a later analysis. A cluster of highly shared sequence variants was judged likely to be a technical artifact of the sequencing pipeline. HLA typing was unavailable for some donors at each locus, so association tests used only the typed subset. The only immune exposure information available for the cohort was CMV serostatus. Correlated functional status among segregating V segments might reflect linkage disequilibrium, but an unknown experimental factor could not be ruled out. Cytomegalovirus status was reported to be diagnosed by the classifier with high specificity and sensitivity in both the original and validation cohorts. At a false discovery rate of 0.05, a later analysis linked under 20,000 TCR beta sequences to specific HLA alleles. A further reported finding was that TCR beta sequences accurately predicted the HLA-A and HLA-B alleles for most subjects in the first cohort. Only TCR beta chains were sequenced in this cohort, and the absence of alpha or paired-chain data limited detectable features.

Including the terminal cysteine and phenylalanine, the CDR3 comprises 18 residues. Of all the DNA, just the CDR3 is kept, 54 bases in frame from base 1. The V end loses 3 bases and the J end loses 1 base, and a stretch of 22 bases separates them. CDR1 SEHNR and CDR2 FQNEAQ were looked up in the germline V gene (reference sequence). The protocol used for the library was the immunoSEQ multiplex PCR assay. A mixture of 60 forward primers for TCR Vbeta segments and 13 reverse primers for TCR Jbeta segments was used in the multiplex PCR. The CDR3 region of rearranged TCR beta genes was amplified from genomic DNA with a multiplex PCR assay. On the Illumina HiSeq System, the amplified TCR beta libraries were sequenced as 87-base-pair reads. In the source study's methods: A later analysis counted tens of millions of unique TCR beta chains across the 650 to 700 repertoires, and some 11 million of these chains were shared by at least two donors. Raw reads were error-corrected and collapsed into unique sequences by a nearest-neighbor algorithm in which closely related sequences were merged to remove PCR and sequencing errors. CDR3 sequences were aligned to IMGT reference sequences to assign V, D and J gene segments. For a sequence to be retained, a match of at least six nucleotides was required to both a V gene segment and a J gene segment. A rearrangement counted as productive if the CDR3 had no stop codons and remained in frame with V and J, and every other rearrangement counted as non-productive. Following IMGT convention, CDR3 was defined as the stretch from the second conserved V-encoded cysteine up to the conserved J-encoded phenylalanine. The earlier analysis of 500 to 600 of the donors excluded sequences that lacked an unambiguous match to a single V gene segment. An earlier analysis of about 590 of the donors classified V segments as functional when productive rearrangements were above 56.7% and as segregating when the standard deviation between donors was above 5%. A statistical classification framework was built for diagnosing cytomegalovirus status from the catalog of TCR beta chain sequences. V and J gene assignment, in a later analysis, came from comparing TCR nucleotide sequences with IMGT/GENE-DB human TR gene sequences. The TCRdist pipeline was used in a later analysis to assign CDR3 sequences and most-parsimonious VDJ recombination scenarios. In a later analysis, each TCR beta chain was defined by its CDR3 amino acid sequence together with its V-gene family, and reads without a unique V-gene family were excluded. As a way to deal with suspected cross-contamination and a sequencing artifact, a later analysis dropped 450 to 700 nucleotide sequences that were highly shared and had low generation probability. For each public chain, a later analysis derived a clonal expansion index from normalized ranks of inferred template counts within each repertoire. Generation probabilities in a later analysis came from a VDJ recombination model fitted to out-of-frame rearrangements, and those results were checked against IGoR. Hypergeometric tests were used in a later analysis to score TCR-TCR, TCR-HLA and TCR-CMV co-occurrence, with a repertoire-size bias correction applied to the TCR pairs. In a later analysis, false discovery rates were estimated by permuting HLA or CMV assignments 20 times. A later analysis grouped co-occurring TCRs with DBSCAN, adding TCRdist sequence similarity when clustering within HLA-allele-positive subsets. For co-occurrence clustering, repertoires with fewer than 30,000 or more than 120,000 public chains were excluded, along with roughly 5 repertoires with anomalous nucleotide sharing. Not all clones reach the TCRdb copy of this immuneACCESS table, which keeps in-frame sequences only. Checked studies attribute under half of the gap to unresolved V genes and leave the rest unexplained. That table supplies the V and J calls and clone size; D and trimming were determined from the DNA. The sample table holds 120,000 or so clones, of which about 84% were seen once. The top ten hold more than 3% of the sample.

Recombination linked TRBV7-9 to TRBJ2-7, and possibly TRBD2, on 6 matching bases. Sequencing was performed on PBMCs. The receptor comes from a man aged 18 to 29 in good health and CMV-seropositive. The DNA sequence follows: TGTGCCAGCAGCTTCACCCCGAAACCGGGACTCTCGTCCTACGAGCAGTACTTC. The encoded protein is CASSFTPKPGLSSYEQYF.